This entry is about one T cell receptor beta chain. The sample belongs to a study of blood T cell repertoires in COVID-19. Original processing methods: Estimates of nucleated cell counts were drawn from the amplification of reference gene primers. Repertoires were generated with immunoSEQ multiplex PCR, while TCRdb's copy carries only in-frame clones and drops some. V and J calls and clone size are those listed in that table; D and trimming were worked out from the DNA. This table holds about 240,000 clones, 75% to 85% found once. The CDR3 spans 12 residues. Deletions cut 1 base from V and 4 bases from J, with 4 bases between. CDR1 and CDR2 from the germline V gene are SNHLY and FYNNEI.

The source of this sequence is an older woman with active or convalescent COVID-19. The sequencing sample was made of peripheral blood. J is TRBJ1-2 and V is TRBV2; no clear D gene. For the CDR3, the DNA is TGTGCCAGCAGTGAAGGGAGCTATGGCTACACCTTC. Protein product: CASSEGSYGYTF.